These T cell receptor beta chains were read from a single sample in a study of blood T cell repertoires in COVID-19. The data were produced by immunoSEQ multiplex PCR, yet TCRdb's version contains in-frame clones alone and is incomplete. The sample includes about 180,000 clones, more than 75% seen only once; the top ten take 15% to 20%. Sequencing used peripheral blood. Receptors originate from a person aged 65 to 85 with COVID-19, enrolled during active disease. CDR3s leave out the opening cysteine and the closing phenylalanine or tryptophan. The order of the fields is V gene, J gene, CDR3 protein.

TRBV30	TRBJ2-7	AWNGDTSTWEQY
TRBV9	TRBJ1-6	ASSPTGPNSPLH
TRBV11-2	TRBJ2-1	ASSQSRTGGNEQF
TRBV5-4	TRBJ1-1	ASSTPPGAMNTEAF
TRBV28	TRBJ2-1	ASSFSPGQYNEQF
TRBV19	TRBJ1-6	ASSLQGNGSPLH
TRBV18	TRBJ1-4	ASSPSQQFYEKLF
TRBV29-1	TRBJ1-2	SATGGNSYT
TRBV13	TRBJ2-4	ASSRTNLAKNIQY
TRBV2	TRBJ2-3	ASSEFGLAESTDTQY
TRBV7-2	TRBJ1-2	ASSPPGVRTGGFGYT